These T cell receptor beta chains were read from a single sample in a study of CD4 T cells in relation to SARS-CoV-2 and coronaviruses. Sequenced by immunoSEQ multiplex PCR; TCRdb stores in-frame clones only, minus some. This table holds some 21,000 clones, over 65% found once. Antigen specificity for these receptors is unknown. Source material: CD4+ T cells from PBMCs, cultured in vitro. All receptors come from a human donor in good health. CDR3s include the opening cysteine and the closing phenylalanine or tryptophan. D genes are given only for firm matches. Clone size, where shown, is once, few, many, or a class for clones that have expanded.

J gene | D gene | clone size | CDR3 length | V gene | CDR3 protein | CDR3 DNA
TRBJ2-1 | NA | few | 13 | TRBV6-5 | CASKPNTYNEQFF | TGTGCCAGCAAACCGAATACCTACAATGAGCAGTTCTTC
TRBJ1-3 | TRBD1 | few | 16 | TRBV19 | CASRPNRGGSGNTIYF | TGTGCCAGTAGACCCAACAGGGGTGGCTCTGGAAACACCATATATTTT
TRBJ2-5 | NA | NA | 13 | TRBV7-9 | CASSLAGLETQYF | TGTGCCAGCAGCTTAGCAGGGTTAGAGACCCAGTACTTC
TRBJ2-7 | TRBD1 | few | 13 | TRBV27 | CASRMTGGGEQYF | TGTGCCAGCAGGATGACAGGGGGCGGGGAGCAGTACTTC
TRBJ2-2 | NA | few | 16 | TRBV11-2 | CASSLDRVPNTGELFF | TGTGCCAGCAGCTTAGATCGGGTACCGAACACCGGGGAGCTGTTTTTT
TRBJ2-1 | TRBD1 | NA | 14 | TRBV2 | CASSGTGTENEQFF | TGTGCCAGCAGTGGAACAGGGACAGAGAATGAGCAGTTCTTC
TRBJ2-1 | NA | NA | 13 | TRBV12-3/TRBV12-4 | CASSLQVYNEQFF | TGTGCCAGCAGTCTCCAGGTCTACAATGAGCAGTTCTTC
TRBJ1-6 | NA | NA | 15 | TRBV19 | CASSTATGTNSPLHF | TGTGCCAGTAGTACCGCGACCGGGACAAATTCACCCCTCCACTTT
TRBJ2-2 | NA | NA | 15 | TRBV3-1/TRBV3-2 | CASSQTGVSTGELFF | TGTGCCAGCAGCCAAACGGGAGTTAGCACCGGGGAGCTGTTTTTT
TRBJ2-3 | NA | NA | 14 | TRBV14 | CASSQDSFGDTQYF | TGTGCCAGCAGCCAAGATTCTTTTGGAGATACGCAGTATTTT
TRBJ2-2 | NA | NA | 15 | TRBV24-1 | CATSEGWPDGGELFF | TGTGCCACCAGTGAGGGCTGGCCCGATGGCGGGGAGCTGTTTTTT
TRBJ2-1 | TRBD2 | NA | 18 | TRBV24-1 | CATSDLAGGSGSYNEQFF | TGTGCCACCAGTGATTTAGCGGGAGGTTCGGGGAGTTACAATGAGCAGTTCTTC
TRBJ2-5 | NA | NA | 13 | TRBV28 | CASRDSAEETQYF | TGTGCCAGCAGGGACTCAGCGGAAGAGACCCAGTACTTC
TRBJ2-7 | TRBD2 | few | 14 | TRBV30 | CAWGGTSGYYEQYF | TGTGCCTGGGGCGGGACTAGCGGTTACTACGAGCAGTACTTC
TRBJ1-2 | TRBD1 | NA | 14 | TRBV28 | CASSLGTGYYGYTF | TGTGCCAGCAGTTTAGGGACAGGGTACTATGGCTACACCTTC
TRBJ1-6 | NA | once | 13 | TRBV18 | CASSIDVNSEVHF | TGTGCCAGCTCAATAGACGTTAACAGTGAAGTCCACTTT
TRBJ1-5 | NA | NA | 12 | TRBV30 | CAWGDGNQPQHF | TGTGCCTGGGGGGACGGCAATCAGCCCCAGCATTTT
TRBJ2-6 | NA | NA | 14 | TRBV11-2 | CASSPNSGANVLTF | TGTGCCAGCAGCCCAAACTCTGGGGCCAACGTCCTGACTTTC
TRBJ1-3 | NA | NA | 15 | TRBV5-4 | CASSYQGGGRNTIYF | TGTGCCAGCAGCTACCAGGGCGGGGGGAGGAACACCATATATTTT
TRBJ1-1 | TRBD1 | NA | 14 | TRBV6-5 | CASSPGQMNTEAFF | TGTGCCAGCAGCCCGGGACAGATGAACACTGAAGCTTTCTTT
TRBJ1-1 | NA | NA | 13 | TRBV5-4 | CASSPELNTEAFF | TGTGCCAGCAGCCCGGAACTGAACACTGAAGCTTTCTTT
TRBJ1-3 | NA | NA | 13 | TRBV6-5 | CASSYSPGNTIYF | TGTGCCAGCAGTTACTCTCCGGGAAACACCATATATTTT
TRBJ2-1 | TRBD2 | few | 16 | TRBV4-1 | CASSQVGLAGESEQFF | TGCGCCAGCAGCCAAGTAGGCCTAGCGGGAGAGAGTGAGCAGTTCTTC
TRBJ2-2 | NA | NA | 14 | TRBV6-4 | CASSEQGNTGELFF | TGTGCCAGCAGTGAGCAGGGAAACACCGGGGAGCTGTTTTTT
TRBJ2-7 | NA | few | 14 | TRBV9 | CASSVELTSYEQYF | TGTGCCAGCAGCGTAGAACTAACGTCCTACGAGCAGTACTTC
TRBJ2-3 | NA | NA | 13 | TRBV10-3 | CAITGVSTDTQYF | TGTGCCATCACGGGTGTTAGCACAGATACGCAGTATTTT
TRBJ2-1 | NA | few | 12 | TRBV3-1/TRBV3-2 | CASSQESQQQFF | TGTGCCAGCAGCCAAGAAAGCCAGCAGCAGTTCTTC
TRBJ1-1 | TRBD1 | once | 15 | TRBV20-1 | CSASDQGAGRTEAFF | TGCAGTGCTAGTGACCAGGGGGCTGGTCGCACTGAAGCTTTCTTT
TRBJ1-6 | TRBD1 | NA | 16 | TRBV9 | CASSSQTQGGYSPLHF | TGTGCCAGCAGCTCCCAGACCCAAGGGGGCTATTCACCCCTCCACTTT
TRBJ1-2 | TRBD1 | NA | 14 | TRBV6-1 | CASSEGTGSYGYTF | TGTGCCAGCAGTGAGGGGACAGGGTCCTATGGCTACACCTTC
TRBJ1-1 | NA | once | 15 | TRBV12-2 | CASRQPDRGRTEAFF | TGTGCAAGTCGCCAGCCAGACAGGGGGCGGACTGAAGCTTTCTTT
TRBJ1-5 | NA | NA | 15 | TRBV10-3 | CAISEDSISNQPQHF | TGTGCCATCAGTGAGGACAGCATTTCCAATCAGCCCCAGCATTTT